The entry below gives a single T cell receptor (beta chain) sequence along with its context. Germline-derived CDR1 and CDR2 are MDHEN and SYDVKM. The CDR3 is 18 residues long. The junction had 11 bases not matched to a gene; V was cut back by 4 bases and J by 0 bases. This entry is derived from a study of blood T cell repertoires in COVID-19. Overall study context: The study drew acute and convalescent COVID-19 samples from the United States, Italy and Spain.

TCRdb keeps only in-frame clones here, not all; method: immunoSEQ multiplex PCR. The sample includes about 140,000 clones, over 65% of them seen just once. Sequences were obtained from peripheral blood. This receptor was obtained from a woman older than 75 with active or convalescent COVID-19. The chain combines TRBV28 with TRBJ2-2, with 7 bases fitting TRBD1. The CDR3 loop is CASSSYPLGGTNTGELFF. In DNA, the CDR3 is TGTGCCAGCAGTTCGTACCCCCTAGGGGGCACGAACACCGGGGAGCTGTTTTTT.